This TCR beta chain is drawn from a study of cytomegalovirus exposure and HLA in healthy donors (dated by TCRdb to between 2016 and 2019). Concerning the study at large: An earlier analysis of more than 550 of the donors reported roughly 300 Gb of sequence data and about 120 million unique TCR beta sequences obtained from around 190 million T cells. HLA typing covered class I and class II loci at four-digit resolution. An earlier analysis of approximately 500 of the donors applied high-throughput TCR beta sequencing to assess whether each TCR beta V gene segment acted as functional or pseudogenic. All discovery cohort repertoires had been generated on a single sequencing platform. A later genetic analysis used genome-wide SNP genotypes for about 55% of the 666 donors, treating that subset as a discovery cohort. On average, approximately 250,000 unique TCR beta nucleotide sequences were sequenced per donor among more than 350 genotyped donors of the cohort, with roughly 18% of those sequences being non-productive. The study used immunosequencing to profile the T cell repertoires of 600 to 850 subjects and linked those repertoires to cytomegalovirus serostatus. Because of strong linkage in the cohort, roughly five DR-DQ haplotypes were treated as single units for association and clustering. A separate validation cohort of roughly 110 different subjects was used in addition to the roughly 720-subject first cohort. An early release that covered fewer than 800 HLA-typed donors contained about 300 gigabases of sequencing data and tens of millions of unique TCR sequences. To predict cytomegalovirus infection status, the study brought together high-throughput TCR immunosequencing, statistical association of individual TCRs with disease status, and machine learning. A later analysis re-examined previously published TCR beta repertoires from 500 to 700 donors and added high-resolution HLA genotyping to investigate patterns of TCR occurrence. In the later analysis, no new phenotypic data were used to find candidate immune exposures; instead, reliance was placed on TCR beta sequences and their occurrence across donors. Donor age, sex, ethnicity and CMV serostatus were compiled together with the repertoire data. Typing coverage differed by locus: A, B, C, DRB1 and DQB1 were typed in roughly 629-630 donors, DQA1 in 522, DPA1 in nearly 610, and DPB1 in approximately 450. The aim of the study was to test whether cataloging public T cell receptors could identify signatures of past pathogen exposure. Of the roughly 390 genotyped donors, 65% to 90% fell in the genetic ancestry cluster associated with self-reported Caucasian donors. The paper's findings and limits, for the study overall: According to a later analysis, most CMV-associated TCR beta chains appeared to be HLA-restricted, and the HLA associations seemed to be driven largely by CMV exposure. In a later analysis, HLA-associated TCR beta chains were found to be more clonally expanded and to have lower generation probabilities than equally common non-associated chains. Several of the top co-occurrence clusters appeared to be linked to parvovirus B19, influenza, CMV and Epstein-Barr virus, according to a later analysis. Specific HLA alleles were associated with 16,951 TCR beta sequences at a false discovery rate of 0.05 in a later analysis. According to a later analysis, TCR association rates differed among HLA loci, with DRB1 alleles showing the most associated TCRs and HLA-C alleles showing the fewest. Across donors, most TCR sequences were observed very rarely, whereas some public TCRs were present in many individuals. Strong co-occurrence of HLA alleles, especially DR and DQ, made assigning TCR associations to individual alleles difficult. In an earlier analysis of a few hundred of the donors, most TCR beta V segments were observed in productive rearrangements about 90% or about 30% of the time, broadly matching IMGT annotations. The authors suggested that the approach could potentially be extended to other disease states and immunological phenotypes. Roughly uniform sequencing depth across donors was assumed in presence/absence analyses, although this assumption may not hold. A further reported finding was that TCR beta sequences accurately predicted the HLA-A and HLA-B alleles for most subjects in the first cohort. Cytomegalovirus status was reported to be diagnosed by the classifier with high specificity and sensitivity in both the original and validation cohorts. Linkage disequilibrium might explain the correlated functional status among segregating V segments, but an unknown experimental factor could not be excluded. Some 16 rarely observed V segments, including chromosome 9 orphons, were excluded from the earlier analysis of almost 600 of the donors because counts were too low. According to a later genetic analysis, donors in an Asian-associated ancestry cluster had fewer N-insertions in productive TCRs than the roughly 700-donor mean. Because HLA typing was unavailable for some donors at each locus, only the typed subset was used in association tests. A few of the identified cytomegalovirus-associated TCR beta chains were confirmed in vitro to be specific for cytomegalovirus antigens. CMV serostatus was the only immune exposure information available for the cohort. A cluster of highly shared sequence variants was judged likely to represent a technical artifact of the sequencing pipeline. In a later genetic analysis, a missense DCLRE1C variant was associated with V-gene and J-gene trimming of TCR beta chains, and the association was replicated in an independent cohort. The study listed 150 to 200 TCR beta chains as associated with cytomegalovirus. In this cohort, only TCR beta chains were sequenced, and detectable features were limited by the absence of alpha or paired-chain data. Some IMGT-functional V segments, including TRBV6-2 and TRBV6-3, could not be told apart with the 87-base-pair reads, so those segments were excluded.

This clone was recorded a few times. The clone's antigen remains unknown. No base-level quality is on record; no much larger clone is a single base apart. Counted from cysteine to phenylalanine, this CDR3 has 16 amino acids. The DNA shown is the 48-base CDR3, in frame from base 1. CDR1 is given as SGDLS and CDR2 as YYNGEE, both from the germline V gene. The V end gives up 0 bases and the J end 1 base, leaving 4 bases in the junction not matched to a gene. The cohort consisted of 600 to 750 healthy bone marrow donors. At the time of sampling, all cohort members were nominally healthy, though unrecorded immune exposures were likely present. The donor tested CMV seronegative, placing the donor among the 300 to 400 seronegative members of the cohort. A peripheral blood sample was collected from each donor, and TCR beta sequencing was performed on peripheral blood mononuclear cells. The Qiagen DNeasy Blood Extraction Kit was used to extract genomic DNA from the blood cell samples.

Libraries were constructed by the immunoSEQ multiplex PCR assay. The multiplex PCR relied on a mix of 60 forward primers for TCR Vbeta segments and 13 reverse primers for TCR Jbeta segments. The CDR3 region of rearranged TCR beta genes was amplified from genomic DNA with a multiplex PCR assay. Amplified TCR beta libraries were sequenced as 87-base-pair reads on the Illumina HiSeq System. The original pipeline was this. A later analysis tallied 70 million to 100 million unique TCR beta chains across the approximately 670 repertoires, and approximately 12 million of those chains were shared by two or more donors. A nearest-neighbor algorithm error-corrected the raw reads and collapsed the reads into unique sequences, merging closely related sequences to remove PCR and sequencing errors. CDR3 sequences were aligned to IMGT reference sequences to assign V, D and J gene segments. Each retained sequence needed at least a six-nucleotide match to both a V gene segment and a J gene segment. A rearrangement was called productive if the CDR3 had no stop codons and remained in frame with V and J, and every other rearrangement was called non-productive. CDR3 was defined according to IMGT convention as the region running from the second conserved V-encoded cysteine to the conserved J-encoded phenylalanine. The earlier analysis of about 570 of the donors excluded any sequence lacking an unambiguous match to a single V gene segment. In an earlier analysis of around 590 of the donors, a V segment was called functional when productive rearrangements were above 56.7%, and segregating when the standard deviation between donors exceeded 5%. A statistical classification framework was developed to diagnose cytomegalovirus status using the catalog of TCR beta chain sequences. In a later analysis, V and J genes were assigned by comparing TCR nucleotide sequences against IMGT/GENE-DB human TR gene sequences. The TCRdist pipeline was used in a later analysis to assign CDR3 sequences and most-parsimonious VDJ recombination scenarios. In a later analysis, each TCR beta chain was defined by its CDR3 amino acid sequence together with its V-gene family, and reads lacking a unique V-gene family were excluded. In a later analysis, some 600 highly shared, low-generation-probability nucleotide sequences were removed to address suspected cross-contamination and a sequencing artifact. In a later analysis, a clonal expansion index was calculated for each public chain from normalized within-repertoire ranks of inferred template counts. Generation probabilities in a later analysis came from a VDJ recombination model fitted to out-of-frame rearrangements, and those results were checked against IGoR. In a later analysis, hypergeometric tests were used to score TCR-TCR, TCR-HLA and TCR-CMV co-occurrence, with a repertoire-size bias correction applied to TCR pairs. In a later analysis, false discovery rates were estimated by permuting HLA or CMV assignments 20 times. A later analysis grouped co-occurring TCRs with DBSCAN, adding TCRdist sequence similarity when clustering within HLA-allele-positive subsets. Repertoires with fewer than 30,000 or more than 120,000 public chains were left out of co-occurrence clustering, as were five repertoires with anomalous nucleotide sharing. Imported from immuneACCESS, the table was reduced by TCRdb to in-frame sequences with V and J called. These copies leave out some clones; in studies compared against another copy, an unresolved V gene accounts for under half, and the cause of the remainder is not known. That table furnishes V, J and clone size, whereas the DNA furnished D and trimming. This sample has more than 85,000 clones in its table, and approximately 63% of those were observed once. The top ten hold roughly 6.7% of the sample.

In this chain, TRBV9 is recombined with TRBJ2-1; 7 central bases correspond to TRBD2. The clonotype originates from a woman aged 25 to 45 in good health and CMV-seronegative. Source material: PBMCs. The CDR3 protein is CASSVGGGFSYNEQFF. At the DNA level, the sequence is TGTGCCAGCAGCGTAGGGGGGGGATTTTCCTACAATGAGCAGTTCTTC.